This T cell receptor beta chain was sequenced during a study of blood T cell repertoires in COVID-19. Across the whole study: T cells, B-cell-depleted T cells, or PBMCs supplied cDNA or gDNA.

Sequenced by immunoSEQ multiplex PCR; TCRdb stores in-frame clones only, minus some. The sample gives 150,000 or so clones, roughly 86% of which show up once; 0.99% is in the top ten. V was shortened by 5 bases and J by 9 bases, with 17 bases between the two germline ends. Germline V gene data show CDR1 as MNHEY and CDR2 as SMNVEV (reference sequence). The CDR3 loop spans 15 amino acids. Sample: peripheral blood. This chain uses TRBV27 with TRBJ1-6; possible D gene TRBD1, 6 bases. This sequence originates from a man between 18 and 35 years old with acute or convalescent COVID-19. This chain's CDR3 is CASSLATQGGSPLHF. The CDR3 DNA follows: TGTGCCAGCAGTCTAGCCACACAGGGTGGTTCACCCCTCCACTTT.